This T cell receptor (beta chain) appears in the sequencing data of a study of blood T cell repertoires in COVID-19. Turning to the study itself: There were acute and convalescent COVID-19 samples, and they came from the United States, Italy and Spain. Sources were T cells, B-cell-depleted T cells, or PBMCs; the material itself was cDNA or gDNA.

Grouping used clinical history reported by participants in a survey and questionnaire. Under the authors' procedure: Amplified reference gene primers provided the basis for estimating nucleated cell counts. Profiled with immunoSEQ multiplex PCR; TCRdb holds only in-frame clones, not every one. That table supplies the V and J calls and clone size; D and trimming were determined from the DNA. The sample has 300,000 to 400,000 clones, 80% to 90% seen once. The TCR sequence derives from a man aged 18 to 30 who had recovered from COVID-19. Sequences were obtained from PBMCs or T cells enriched from blood (not recorded which).

The CDR3 protein is CAIGGGANTEAFF. In DNA, the CDR3 is TGTGCCATCGGAGGGGGGGCGAACACTGAAGCTTTCTTT. This chain connects TRBV19 to TRBJ1-1, with a possible D match to TRBD1 (6 bases). CDR1 is LNHDA, CDR2 SQIVND, per germline (reference sequence). The germline V and J ends were trimmed by 10 bases and 1 base, with 13 bases remaining between them. The CDR3 extends over 13 amino acids.